In this sample, the clone carrying this T cell receptor beta chain turned up once. Its antigen is not known. Generated by immunoSEQ multiplex PCR, the TCRdb table keeps only in-frame clones and is missing some. The sample records around 68,000 clones, more than 75% being singletons. These data come from a study of OX40 agonist ivuxolimab in advanced cancers. The germline V and J ends were trimmed by 5 bases and 7 bases, with 8 bases remaining between them. This CDR3 has 11 residues. CDR1 is SGHTA and CDR2 is FQGNSA in the germline V gene. The study, taken as a whole, reports: The study found among the lowest clonal expansion in partial responders at 0.1-3.0 mg/kg.

The chain recombines TRBV7-2 with TRBJ1-2; no clear D. The sample was CD4+ or CD8+ T cells sorted from blood, taken in a trial of the OX40 agonist ivuxolimab. The sequence derives from an adult with an advanced solid tumor such as melanoma, head and neck, liver or kidney cancer. The CDR3 reads CASSLSGGYTF. Written as DNA, the CDR3 is TGTGCCAGCAGCCTGAGTGGTGGCTACACCTTC.